The present T cell receptor beta chain was sequenced within a study of Graves' ophthalmopathy and Graves' hyperthyroidism. Background on the study: Before any treatment was given, at initial diagnosis, peripheral blood was collected.

Thyroid ultrasound, orbital computed tomography, TRAb, serum thyroxine and clinical symptoms formed the basis of diagnosis. Amplification of the TCR beta CDR3 regions used RNA transcripts (as template). The authors performed first-round RT-PCR with HTBI primers and then a second-round multiplex PCR. TCRdb independently ran MiXCR on the multiplex PCR reads; one entry per CDR3 protein. The data contain 300,000 or so distinct CDR3 sequences, 15% to 20% of them seen just once; the ten biggest clones take up around 12%. J lost 5 bases, V lost 0 bases, and 3 bases had no gene match. This CDR3 is 13 amino acids long. Germline lookup yields CDR1 DFQATT and CDR2 SNEGSKA (reference sequence). This clonotype was found many times.

This clonotype was sampled from an adult man with Graves' ophthalmopathy. The chain uses TRBV20-1 and TRBJ2-5; 7 bases fit TRBD2. Sequencing was carried out using peripheral blood. CDR3 amino acids: CSARDLGGETQYF. In nucleotides, the CDR3 is TGCAGTGCTAGAGATCTGGGGGGGGAGACCCAGTACTTC.